This TCR beta chain is drawn from a study of a mutant IDH1 vaccine in newly diagnosed glioma. Study as a whole: Patients came in for eight vaccinations, in weeks 1, 3, 5, 7, 11, 15, 19 and 23. Most had both radiotherapy and temozolomide beforehand; others had only one.

Time point indicated: week 11, during vaccination. With topical imiquimod, each dose of the vaccine consisted of 300 ug of mutant IDH1 20-mer peptide. As for this clone: As yet, its antigen is unknown.

The V segment lost 8 bases and the J segment 0 bases; nucleotides outside the gene matches: 4. The CDR3 extends over 14 amino acids. CDR1 is GTSNPN, CDR2 SVGIG, per germline (reference sequence). Generated by immunoSEQ multiplex PCR, the TCRdb table keeps only in-frame clones and is missing some. The sample shows under 150,000 clones, 90% of them seen only once. This rearrangement joins TRBV30 to TRBJ2-1; 10 nucleotides agree with TRBD2. This clonotype was obtained from a woman aged 45-60 years with glioma. The sequenced sample was PBMCs, obtained from a glioma patient whose treatment included an IDH1 peptide vaccine. The CDR3 sequence: CAGPSGSSYNEQFF. Written as DNA, the CDR3 is TGTGCCGGTCCTAGCGGGAGCTCCTACAATGAGCAGTTCTTC.